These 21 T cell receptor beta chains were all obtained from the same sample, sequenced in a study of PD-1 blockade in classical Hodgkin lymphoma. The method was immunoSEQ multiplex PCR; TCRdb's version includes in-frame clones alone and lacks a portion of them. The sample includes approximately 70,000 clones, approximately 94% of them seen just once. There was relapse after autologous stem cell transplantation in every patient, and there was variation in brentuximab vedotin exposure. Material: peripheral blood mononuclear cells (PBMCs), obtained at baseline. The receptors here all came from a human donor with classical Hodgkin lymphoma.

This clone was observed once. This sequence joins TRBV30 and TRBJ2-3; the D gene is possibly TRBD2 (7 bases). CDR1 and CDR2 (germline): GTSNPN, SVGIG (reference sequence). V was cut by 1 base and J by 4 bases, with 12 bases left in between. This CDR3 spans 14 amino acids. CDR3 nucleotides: TGTGCCTGGAGTGGAGGGGGGGGCGCAGATACGCAGTATTTT. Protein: CAWSGGGGADTQYF.

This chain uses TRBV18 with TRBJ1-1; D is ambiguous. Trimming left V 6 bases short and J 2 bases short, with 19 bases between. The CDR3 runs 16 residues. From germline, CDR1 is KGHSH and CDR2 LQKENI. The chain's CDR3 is CASSYSTGSSNTEAFF. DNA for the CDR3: TGTGCCAGCTCCTACTCCACCGGGTCCTCAAACACTGAAGCTTTCTTT. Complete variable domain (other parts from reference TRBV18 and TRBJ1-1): NAGVMQNPRHLVRRRGQEARLRCSPMKGHSHVYWYRQLPEEGLKFMVYLQKENIIDESGMPKERFSAEFPKEGPSILRIQQVVRGDSAAYFCASSYSTGSSNTEAFFGQGTRLTVV.

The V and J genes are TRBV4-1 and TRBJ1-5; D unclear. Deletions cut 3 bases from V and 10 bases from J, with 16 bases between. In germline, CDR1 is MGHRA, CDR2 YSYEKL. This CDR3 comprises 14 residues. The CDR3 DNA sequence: TGCGCCAGCAGCCAGAGCGAGCTCGACATACCCCAGCATTTT. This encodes CASSQSELDIPQHF.

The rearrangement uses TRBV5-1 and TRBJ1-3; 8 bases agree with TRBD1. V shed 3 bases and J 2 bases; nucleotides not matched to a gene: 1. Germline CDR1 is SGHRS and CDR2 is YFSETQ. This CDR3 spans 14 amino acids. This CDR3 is CASSSTGAGNTIYF. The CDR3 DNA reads TGCGCCAGCAGCTCGACAGGGGCTGGAAACACCATATATTTT.

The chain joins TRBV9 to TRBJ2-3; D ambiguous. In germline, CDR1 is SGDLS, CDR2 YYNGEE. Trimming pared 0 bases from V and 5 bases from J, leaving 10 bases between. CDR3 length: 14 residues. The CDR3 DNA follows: TGTGCCAGCAGCGTAGGTCGAGTGCGAGATACGCAGTATTTT. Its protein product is CASSVGRVRDTQYF.

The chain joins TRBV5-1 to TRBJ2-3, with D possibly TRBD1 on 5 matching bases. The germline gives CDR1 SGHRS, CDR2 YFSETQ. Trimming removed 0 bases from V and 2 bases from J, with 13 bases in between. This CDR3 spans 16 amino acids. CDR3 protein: CASSLVGAGDTDTQYF. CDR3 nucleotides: TGCGCCAGCAGCTTGGTAGGGGCCGGCGACACAGATACGCAGTATTTT. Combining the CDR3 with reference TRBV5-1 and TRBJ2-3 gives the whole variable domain KAGVTQTPRYLIKTRGQQVTLSCSPISGHRSVSWYQQTPGQGLQFLFEYFSETQRNKGNFPGRFSGRQFSNSRSEMNVSTLELGDSALYLCASSLVGAGDTDTQYFGPGTRLTVL.

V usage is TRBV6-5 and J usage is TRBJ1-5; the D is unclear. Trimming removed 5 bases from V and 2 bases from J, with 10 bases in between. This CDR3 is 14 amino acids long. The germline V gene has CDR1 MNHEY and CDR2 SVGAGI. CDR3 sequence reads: CASSTLSRNQPQHF. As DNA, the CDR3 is TGTGCCAGCAGTACGCTCTCCCGCAATCAGCCCCAGCATTTT.

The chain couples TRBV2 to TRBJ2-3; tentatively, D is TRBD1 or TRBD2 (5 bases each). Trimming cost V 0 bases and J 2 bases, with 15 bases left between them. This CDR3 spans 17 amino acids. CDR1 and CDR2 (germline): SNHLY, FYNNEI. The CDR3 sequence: CASSEAPKPGATDTQYF. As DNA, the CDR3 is TGTGCCAGCAGTGAAGCGCCGAAACCCGGGGCCACAGATACGCAGTATTTT.

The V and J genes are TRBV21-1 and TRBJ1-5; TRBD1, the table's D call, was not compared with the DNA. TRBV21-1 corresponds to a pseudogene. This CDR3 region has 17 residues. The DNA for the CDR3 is TGTGCCAGCAGCAAAGCGGGGGGCCAGGGGGCTACTCAGCCCCAGCATTTT. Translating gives CASSKAGGQGATQPQHF.

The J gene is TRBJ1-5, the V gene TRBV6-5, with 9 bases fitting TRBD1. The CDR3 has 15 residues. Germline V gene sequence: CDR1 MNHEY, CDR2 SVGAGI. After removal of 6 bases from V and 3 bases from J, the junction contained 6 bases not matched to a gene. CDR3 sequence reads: CASSPGQGINQPQHF. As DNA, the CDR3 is TGTGCCAGCAGCCCCGGACAGGGGATCAATCAGCCCCAGCATTTT.

CDR3 sequence reads: CASSFPGQGVDTIYF. The CDR3 DNA reads TGTGCCAGCAGCTTTCCGGGACAGGGTGTGGACACCATATATTTT. The J gene is TRBJ1-3, the V gene TRBV9; the match to TRBD1 covers 9 bases. This CDR3 is 15 amino acids long. Germline assignment: CDR1 SGDLS and CDR2 YYNGEE. V trimming: 4 bases; J trimming: 8 bases; junction bases outside the gene matches: 10.

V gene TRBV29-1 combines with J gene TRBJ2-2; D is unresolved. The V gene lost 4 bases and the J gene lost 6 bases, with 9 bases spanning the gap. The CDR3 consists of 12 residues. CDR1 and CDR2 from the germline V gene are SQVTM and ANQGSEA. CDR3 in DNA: TGCAGCGTTGGGGTGGATGCCGGGGAGCTGTTTTTT. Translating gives CSVGVDAGELFF.

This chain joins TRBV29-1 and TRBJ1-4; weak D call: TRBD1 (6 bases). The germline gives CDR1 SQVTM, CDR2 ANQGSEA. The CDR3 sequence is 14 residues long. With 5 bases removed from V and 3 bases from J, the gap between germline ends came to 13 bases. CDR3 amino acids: CSVLSTGSNEKLFF. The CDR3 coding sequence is TGCAGCGTTCTTAGCACAGGGTCTAATGAAAAACTGTTTTTT.

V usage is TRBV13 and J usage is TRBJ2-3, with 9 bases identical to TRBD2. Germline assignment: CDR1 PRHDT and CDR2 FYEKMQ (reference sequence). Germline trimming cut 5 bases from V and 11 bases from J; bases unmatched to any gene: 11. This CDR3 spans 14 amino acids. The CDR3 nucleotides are TGTGCCAGCAGCACTCCCGCTAGCGGGGTCCGGCAGTATTTT. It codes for CASSTPASGVRQYF.

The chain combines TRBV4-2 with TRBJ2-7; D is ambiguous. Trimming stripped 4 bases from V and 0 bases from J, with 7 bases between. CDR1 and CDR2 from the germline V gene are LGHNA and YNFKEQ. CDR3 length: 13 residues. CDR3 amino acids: CASSPESSYEQYF. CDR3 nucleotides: TGTGCCAGCAGCCCCGAAAGCTCCTACGAGCAGTACTTC.

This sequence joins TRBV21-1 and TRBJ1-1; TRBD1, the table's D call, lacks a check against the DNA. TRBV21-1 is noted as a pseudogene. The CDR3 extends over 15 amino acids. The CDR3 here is CASSKEGSVTTEAFF. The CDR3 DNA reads TGTGCCAGCAGCAAAGAGGGGTCAGTCACCACTGAAGCTTTCTTT.

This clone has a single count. CDR3 sequence: CASRGQGRGETQYF. The DNA for the CDR3 is TGTGCCAGCAGAGGACAGGGGAGGGGAGAGACCCAGTACTTC. V and J are TRBV6-5 and TRBJ2-5; 9 positions match TRBD1. CDR1 is MNHEY and CDR2 is SVGAGI in the germline V gene. The CDR3 extends over 14 amino acids. Trimming removed 6 bases from V and 4 bases from J; junction bases left unmatched: 6.

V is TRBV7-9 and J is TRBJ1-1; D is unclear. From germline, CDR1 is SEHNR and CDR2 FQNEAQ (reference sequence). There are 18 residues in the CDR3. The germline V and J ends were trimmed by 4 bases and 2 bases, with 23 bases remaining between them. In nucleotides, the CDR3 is TGTGCCAGCAGCTCCTGGCCCAGTTCCTCAGGTGCAAACACTGAAGCTTTCTTT. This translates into CASSSWPSSSGANTEAFF.

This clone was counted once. DNA of the CDR3: TGTGCCAGCAGCCCCAGACAGGGACTGAACTCTGGAAACACCATATATTTT. It is translated as CASSPRQGLNSGNTIYF. The chain is built from TRBV7-9 and TRBJ1-3; TRBD1 agrees at 7 bases. CDR3 length: 17 amino acids. Germline CDR1 and CDR2: SEHNR and FQNEAQ (reference sequence). V lost 5 bases and J lost 0; bases outside the gene matches: 10.

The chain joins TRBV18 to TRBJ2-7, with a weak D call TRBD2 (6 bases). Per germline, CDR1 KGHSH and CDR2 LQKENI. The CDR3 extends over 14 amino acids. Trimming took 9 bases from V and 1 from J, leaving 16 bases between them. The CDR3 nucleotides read TGTGCCAGTTCGGAGGGCGTTAAGTCCTACGAGCAGTACTTC. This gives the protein CASSEGVKSYEQYF.

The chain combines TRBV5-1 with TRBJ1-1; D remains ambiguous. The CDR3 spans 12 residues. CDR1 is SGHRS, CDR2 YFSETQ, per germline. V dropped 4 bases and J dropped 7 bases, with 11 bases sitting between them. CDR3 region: CASSQAGLEAFF. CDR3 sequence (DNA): TGCGCCAGCAGCCAGGCAGGACTTGAAGCTTTCTTT.